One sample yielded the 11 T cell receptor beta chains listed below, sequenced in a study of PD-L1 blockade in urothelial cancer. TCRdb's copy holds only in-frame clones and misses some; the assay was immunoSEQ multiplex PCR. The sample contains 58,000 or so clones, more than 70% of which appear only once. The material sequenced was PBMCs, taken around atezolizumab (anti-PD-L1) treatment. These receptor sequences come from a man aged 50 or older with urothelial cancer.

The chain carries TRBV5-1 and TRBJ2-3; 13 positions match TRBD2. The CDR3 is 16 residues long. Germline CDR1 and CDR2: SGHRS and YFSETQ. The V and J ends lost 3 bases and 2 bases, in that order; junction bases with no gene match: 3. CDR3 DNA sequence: TGCGCCAGCAGCTCGGGACTAGCGGGGCACACAGATACGCAGTATTTT. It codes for CASSSGLAGHTDTQYF. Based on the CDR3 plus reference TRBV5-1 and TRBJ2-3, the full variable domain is KAGVTQTPRYLIKTRGQQVTLSCSPISGHRSVSWYQQTPGQGLQFLFEYFSETQRNKGNFPGRFSGRQFSNSRSEMNVSTLELGDSALYLCASSSGLAGHTDTQYFGPGTRLTVL.

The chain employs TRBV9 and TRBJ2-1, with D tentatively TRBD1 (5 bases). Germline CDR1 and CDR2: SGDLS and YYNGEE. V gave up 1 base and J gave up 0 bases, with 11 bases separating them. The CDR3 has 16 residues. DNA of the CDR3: TGTGCCAGCAGCGTAAGTAGTGACAGCTCCTACAATGAGCAGTTCTTC. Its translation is CASSVSSDSSYNEQFF.

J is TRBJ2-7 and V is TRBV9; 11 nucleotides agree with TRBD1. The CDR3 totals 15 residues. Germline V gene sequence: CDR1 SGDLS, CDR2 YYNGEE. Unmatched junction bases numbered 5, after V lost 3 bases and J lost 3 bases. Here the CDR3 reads CASSEGGTGGYEQYF. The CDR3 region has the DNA TGTGCCAGCAGCGAAGGGGGGACAGGGGGCTACGAGCAGTACTTC.

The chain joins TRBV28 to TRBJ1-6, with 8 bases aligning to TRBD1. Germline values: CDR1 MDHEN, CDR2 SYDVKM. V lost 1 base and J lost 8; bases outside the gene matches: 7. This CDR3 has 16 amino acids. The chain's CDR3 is CASSLSSGTGHSPLHF. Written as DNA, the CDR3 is TGTGCCAGCAGTTTATCGTCTGGGACAGGACATTCACCCCTCCACTTT.

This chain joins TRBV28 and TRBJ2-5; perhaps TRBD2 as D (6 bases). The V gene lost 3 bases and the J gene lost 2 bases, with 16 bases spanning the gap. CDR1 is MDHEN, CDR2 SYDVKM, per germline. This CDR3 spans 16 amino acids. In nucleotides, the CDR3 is TGTGCCAGCAGTTTTACGGGCTTAGCGGTACAAGAGACCCAGTACTTC. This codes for CASSFTGLAVQETQYF.

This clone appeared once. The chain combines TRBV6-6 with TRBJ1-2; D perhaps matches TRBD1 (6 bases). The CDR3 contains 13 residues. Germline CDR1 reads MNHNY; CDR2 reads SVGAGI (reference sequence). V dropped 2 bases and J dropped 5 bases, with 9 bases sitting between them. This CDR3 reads CASSYTQGYGYTF. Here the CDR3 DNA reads TGTGCCAGCAGTTACACACAGGGTTATGGCTACACCTTC.

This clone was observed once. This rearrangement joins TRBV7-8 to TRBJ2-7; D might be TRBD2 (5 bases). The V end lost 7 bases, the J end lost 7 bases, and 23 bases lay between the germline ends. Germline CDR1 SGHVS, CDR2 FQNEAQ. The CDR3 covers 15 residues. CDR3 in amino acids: CASTGGAVSRGEQYF. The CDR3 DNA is TGTGCCAGCACCGGAGGAGCGGTTTCCAGAGGGGAGCAGTACTTC.

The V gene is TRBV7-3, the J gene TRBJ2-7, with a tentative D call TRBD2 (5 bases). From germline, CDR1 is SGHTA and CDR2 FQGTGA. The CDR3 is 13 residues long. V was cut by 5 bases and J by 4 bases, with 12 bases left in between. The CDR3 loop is CASSLGSGYEQYF. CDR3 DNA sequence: TGTGCCAGCAGCCTCGGCTCGGGATACGAGCAGTACTTC.

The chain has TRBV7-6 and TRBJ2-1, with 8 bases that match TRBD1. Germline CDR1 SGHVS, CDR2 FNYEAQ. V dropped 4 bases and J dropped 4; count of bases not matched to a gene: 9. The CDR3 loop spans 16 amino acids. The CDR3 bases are TGTGCCAGCAGCTCGACTTGGACAGGGACTTACAATGAGCAGTTCTTC. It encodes CASSSTWTGTYNEQFF.

This chain's CDR3 is CASSSQGAGGGELFF. CDR3 nucleotide sequence: TGTGCCAGCAGCTCCCAGGGGGCAGGAGGCGGGGAGCTGTTTTTT. The V call is TRBV11-2, the J call TRBJ2-2; 8 bases align to TRBD1. CDR1 SGHAT and CDR2 FQNNGV come from the germline V gene. The CDR3 runs to 15 residues. V shed 4 bases and J 7 bases; nucleotides not matched to a gene: 8.

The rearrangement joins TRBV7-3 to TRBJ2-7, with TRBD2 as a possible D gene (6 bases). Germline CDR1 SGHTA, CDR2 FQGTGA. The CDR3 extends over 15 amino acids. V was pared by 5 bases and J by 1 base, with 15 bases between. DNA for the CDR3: TGTGCCAGCAGCCCCTCTAGCGACCCATCCTACGAGCAGTACTTC. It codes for CASSPSSDPSYEQYF.